The 11 T cell receptor beta chains below all came from one sample that was sequenced in a study of T cell repertoires in cytomegalovirus infection. TCRdb reprocessed the reads with MiXCR, giving one entry per CDR3 protein. The data contain about 260,000 distinct CDR3 sequences, roughly 13% of them seen just once; the ten biggest clones take up 7.5% to 10%. Specimen: PBMCs. The receptors were sampled from a human donor in good health (CMV status not recorded). Some clones in this sample may be carry-over from other donors' samples.

In this sample, this clonotype turned up many times. V and J are TRBV7-8 and TRBJ1-2, with D unresolved. Per germline, CDR1 SGHVS and CDR2 FQNEAQ. Trimming removed 5 bases at V and 8 bases at J, with 15 bases between. The CDR3 is 13 residues long. The CDR3 nucleotides read TGTGCCAGCAGCCCGGACTACCTGCCGGGCTACACCTTC. The encoded protein is CASSPDYLPGYTF.

CDR3 residues: CSASDSSSYNEQFF. CDR3 bases: TGCAGTGCTAGCGACTCGAGCTCCTACAATGAGCAGTTCTTC. The V gene is TRBV20-1, the J gene TRBJ2-1; D is unresolved. V was cut by 3 bases and J by 0 bases, with 9 bases left in between. Germline CDR1 DFQATT, CDR2 SNEGSKA (reference sequence). The CDR3 extends over 14 amino acids.

This clonotype was observed at least ten times. The chain employs TRBV12-3 or TRBV12-4 and TRBJ2-6; D not resolved. This CDR3 comprises 16 residues. With 1 base removed from V and 1 base from J, the gap between germline ends came to 8 bases. The CDR3 sequence is CASSLGRASGANVLTF. The CDR3, as DNA: TGTGCCAGCAGTTTAGGGAGAGCTTCTGGGGCCAACGTCCTGACTTTC.

The chain uses TRBV7-9 and TRBJ2-7; a weak D match, TRBD1 (5 bases). V lost 6 bases to trimming and J lost 6 bases, with 9 bases between them. Germline values: CDR1 SEHNR, CDR2 FQNEAQ (reference sequence). The CDR3 has 11 amino acids. The CDR3 DNA follows: TGTGCCAGCAGTATAGGGGCCGAGCAGTACTTC. This encodes CASSIGAEQYF.

This clonotype was picked up many times. The CDR3 protein is CASSYSRLGRDTQYF. In DNA form, the CDR3 reads TGTGCCAGCAGTTACTCCCGGCTTGGGAGAGATACGCAGTATTTT. The chain combines TRBV6-6 with TRBJ2-3, with TRBD2 as a possible D gene (5 bases). There are 15 residues in the CDR3. V was shortened by 0 bases and J by 5 bases, with 12 bases between the two germline ends. Germline assignment: CDR1 MNHNY and CDR2 SVGAGI (reference sequence).

This clonotype was detected ten times or more. This chain joins TRBV12-3 or TRBV12-4 and TRBJ1-5; no clear D. Trimming pared 1 base from V and 7 bases from J, leaving 8 bases between. This CDR3 is built from 13 residues. CDR3 region: CASSLVTPQPQHF. For the CDR3, the DNA is TGTGCCAGCAGTTTAGTTACCCCCCAGCCCCAGCATTTT.

The chain carries TRBV5-1 and TRBJ2-1; perhaps TRBD2 as D (6 bases). Trimming pared 4 bases from V and 0 bases from J, leaving 11 bases between. The V gene's germline CDR1 is SGHRS and CDR2 YFSETQ. The CDR3 has 15 amino acids. The CDR3, as DNA: TGCGCCAGCAGCGCGGGACCGCGCTCCTACAATGAGCAGTTCTTC. Protein product: CASSAGPRSYNEQFF.

This clonotype turned up a few times. The chain joins TRBV5-1 to TRBJ2-2; D unresolved. This CDR3 spans 13 amino acids. Trimming took 6 bases from V and 7 from J, leaving 13 bases between them. The germline V gene has CDR1 SGHRS and CDR2 YFSETQ. The CDR3 bases are TGCGCCAGCACCACGGACCTGGGCGGGGAGCTGTTTTTT. Translation: CASTTDLGGELFF. The full variable domain, completed using reference TRBV5-1 and TRBJ2-2, is KAGVTQTPRYLIKTRGQQVTLSCSPISGHRSVSWYQQTPGQGLQFLFEYFSETQRNKGNFPGRFSGRQFSNSRSEMNVSTLELGDSALYLCASTTDLGGELFFGEGSRLTVL.

The genes are TRBV29-1 and TRBJ2-7; tentative D call: TRBD1 (6 bases). The CDR3 consists of 12 residues. CDR1 SQVTM and CDR2 ANQGSEA come from the germline V gene. V lost 7 bases, J lost 7 bases, and 17 bases lay in between. The CDR3 DNA follows: TGCAGCGCTGCGACAGGTCTGGGGGAGCAGTACTTC. Its protein is CSAATGLGEQYF.

The chain is built from TRBV20-1 and TRBJ2-7, with D tentatively TRBD1 (6 bases). The germline CDR1 and CDR2 sequences are DFQATT and SNEGSKA (reference sequence). This CDR3 is 15 amino acids long. V dropped 0 bases and J dropped 5 bases, with 17 bases sitting between them. CDR3 sequence reads: CSARDPLGAGDEQYF. The DNA for the CDR3 is TGCAGTGCTAGAGACCCCTTGGGGGCAGGTGACGAGCAGTACTTC.

This sequence joins TRBV20-1 and TRBJ2-3, with 10 bases that match TRBD2. Trimming cost V 0 bases and J 2 bases; bases outside gene matches: 8. This CDR3 has 17 amino acids. Per germline, CDR1 DFQATT and CDR2 SNEGSKA (reference sequence). The CDR3 protein is CSARDPTLAGVTDTQYF. DNA of the CDR3: TGCAGTGCTAGAGATCCCACGCTAGCGGGGGTCACAGATACGCAGTATTTT.